This record covers a single T cell receptor (beta chain). Deletions cut 3 bases from V and 0 bases from J, with 12 bases between. Germline values: CDR1 DFQATT, CDR2 SNEGSKA (reference sequence). This CDR3 has 15 residues. This sample was included in a study of blood T cell repertoires in COVID-19. Study-wide context: COVID-19 samples collected from the United States, Italy and Spain covered acute and convalescent phases.

As handled by the study authors: Reference gene primer amplification gave estimated nucleated cell counts. Assay used: immunoSEQ multiplex PCR; TCRdb lists only in-frame clones, some missing. V, J and clone size were drawn from that table, and D and trimming were deduced from the DNA. The sample includes 400,000 to 500,000 clones, roughly 85% of them seen just once. The origin of this receptor is a woman in her 30s with active or convalescent COVID-19. Input material: peripheral blood. The J gene is TRBJ2-1, the V gene TRBV20-1; a possible D gene is TRBD2 (5 bases). The DNA for the CDR3 is TGCAGTGCTAGTAGCGTAGAGGGCTCCTACAATGAGCAGTTCTTC. As protein: CSASSVEGSYNEQFF.